This entry lists 8 T cell receptor beta chains sequenced from one sample in a study of response to subunit inactivated influenza vaccine. A single record per CDR3 protein comes from TCRdb applying MiXCR to the RT-PCR reads. The sample carries approximately 700,000 distinct CDR3 sequences, roughly 13% recorded once. The sequences come from PBMCs from blood, collected around two weeks before vaccination. Every receptor here comes from a middle-aged man who received an inactivated influenza vaccine.

This clonotype was observed a handful of times. The V call is TRBV24-1, the J call TRBJ1-4, with D hard to call. The CDR3 is made up of 13 amino acids. Germline V gene data show CDR1 as KGHDR and CDR2 as SFDVKD. Between the trimmed V and J ends, which lost 6 bases and 4 bases, there was a span of 8 bases. CDR3: CATSRDGNEKLFF. The CDR3 region has the DNA TGTGCCACCAGTAGGGATGGTAATGAAAAACTGTTTTTT.

The chain couples TRBV5-5 to TRBJ1-1; D ambiguous. V lost 1 base, J lost 5 bases, and 9 bases lay in between. Germline-derived CDR1 and CDR2 are SGHKS and YYEKEE (reference sequence). The CDR3 contains 13 residues. The CDR3 spells CASSLFPETEAFF. The CDR3, as DNA: TGTGCCAGCAGCTTGTTCCCAGAAACTGAAGCTTTCTTT.

This clonotype was recorded a few times. This chain connects TRBV3-1 to TRBJ2-7; D is ambiguous. V was clipped by 0 bases and J by 4 bases, with 13 bases between them. Germline CDR1 reads LGHDT; CDR2 reads YNNKEL (reference sequence). CDR3 size: 15 residues. CDR3 coding DNA: TGTGCCAGCAGCCAAGATTGGAACAATTTTTACGAGCAGTACTTC. Protein sequence: CASSQDWNNFYEQYF.

Note on this clonotype: A junction end diverges from the germline sequence, so it may reflect a read error. The chain joins TRBV20-1 to TRBJ2-3, with TRBD2 identical over 12 bases. Looked up from germline, CDR1 is DFQATT and CDR2 is SNEGSKA (reference sequence). The CDR3 spans 14 residues. For the CDR3, the DNA is TGCTGTGCTAGAGCGACTAGCGGGAGTGATACGCAGTATTTT. This encodes CCARATSGSDTQYF.

There are many counts of this clonotype. CDR3 region: CASSLATGIQETQYF. The CDR3 DNA sequence: TGCGCCAGCAGCTTGGCCACCGGTATCCAAGAGACCCAGTACTTC. The chain joins TRBV5-1 to TRBJ2-5, with no clear D. V shed 0 bases and J shed 1 base, with 10 bases lying between them. From germline, CDR1 is SGHRS and CDR2 YFSETQ. The CDR3 totals 15 residues. The entire variable domain, with the rest obtained from reference TRBV5-1 and TRBJ2-5, is as follows: KAGVTQTPRYLIKTRGQQVTLSCSPISGHRSVSWYQQTPGQGLQFLFEYFSETQRNKGNFPGRFSGRQFSNSRSEMNVSTLELGDSALYLCASSLATGIQETQYFGPGTRLLVL.

The chain uses TRBV4-2 and TRBJ2-3, with 8 positions matching TRBD2. V gave up 4 bases and J gave up 4 bases; unmatched junction bases: 7. Germline V CDR1 and CDR2: LGHNA, YNFKEQ. CDR3 size: 15 residues. CDR3 in amino acids: CASSLQREIPDTQYF. CDR3 DNA sequence: TGTGCCAGCAGCCTTCAGCGGGAGATCCCAGATACGCAGTATTTT.

This clonotype was picked up a small number of times. V is TRBV7-2 and J is TRBJ1-1; D is unclear. CDR3 length: 15 amino acids. Looked up from germline, CDR1 is SGHTA and CDR2 is FQGNSA. The V and J ends lost 5 bases and 4 bases respectively, with 17 bases between them. The CDR3 sequence is CASSTKPGVGTEAFF. The DNA for the CDR3 is TGTGCCAGCAGCACGAAGCCGGGAGTAGGCACTGAAGCTTTCTTT.

This clonotype was detected many times. This chain uses TRBV11-2 with TRBJ2-7; tentatively, D is TRBD1 or TRBD2 (5 bases each). Germline-derived CDR1 and CDR2 are SGHAT and FQNNGV. V was cut by 4 bases and J by 2 bases, with 12 bases left in between. CDR3 length: 14 amino acids. Here the CDR3 reads CASSSGPLTYEQYF. CDR3 sequence (DNA): TGTGCCAGCAGCTCGGGACCCCTGACCTACGAGCAGTACTTC.